This T cell receptor beta chain is drawn from a study of T cell repertoires in cytomegalovirus infection. Study details: CMV infection together with matching HLA type was indicated by public TCR beta signatures.

A few counts support this clonotype. Antigen unknown. General study results and limits: Summed public TCR beta family frequency identified CMV carriers bearing the relevant HLA. There were HLA-C-restricted CMV-specific TCR beta clonotypes dominating the ex vivo response.

TCRdb reanalysed the reads using MiXCR and keeps one entry per CDR3 protein. The sample shows approximately 170,000 distinct CDR3 sequences, approximately 15% of them seen only once. The sample consisted of PBMCs. This clonotype originated in a human donor in good health (CMV status not recorded). Some clones in this sample may be carry-over from other donors' samples.

CDR3 residues: CASSQDGRDNQPQHF. CDR3 nucleotides: TGTGCCAGCAGCCAAGACGGACGGGACAATCAGCCCCAGCATTTT. The V call is TRBV3-1, the J call TRBJ1-5; D is unclear. CDR1 and CDR2 (germline): LGHDT, YNNKEL (reference sequence). V shed 0 bases and J shed 3 bases, with 9 bases lying between them. The CDR3 covers 15 residues. Filled out from reference TRBV3-1 and TRBJ1-5, the complete variable domain reads DTAVSQTPKYLVTQMGNDKSIKCEQNLGHDTMYWYKQDSKKFLKIMFSYNNKELIINETVPNRFSPKSPDKAHLNLHINSLELGDSAVYFCASSQDGRDNQPQHFGDGTRLSIL.